This TCR beta chain was captured in a study of cytotoxic CD8 clonotypes in ibrutinib-treated CLL. Generated by immunoSEQ multiplex PCR, the TCRdb table keeps only in-frame clones and is missing some. This table has around 250,000 clones, around three quarters appearing once. Trimming took 1 base from V and 4 from J; bases not matched to a gene: 8. The CDR3 totals 17 residues. In germline, CDR1 is LNHDA, CDR2 SQIVND (reference sequence). The sample was PBMCs, taken after 24 months of ibrutinib treatment. V gene TRBV19 combines with J gene TRBJ2-2; 8 bases are shared with TRBD2. The clonotype originates from a human donor with chronic lymphocytic leukemia. The CDR3 sequence: CASSIVGAGEGTGELFF. The CDR3 DNA is TGTGCCAGTAGTATAGTGGGAGCGGGAGAGGGCACCGGGGAGCTGTTTTTT.